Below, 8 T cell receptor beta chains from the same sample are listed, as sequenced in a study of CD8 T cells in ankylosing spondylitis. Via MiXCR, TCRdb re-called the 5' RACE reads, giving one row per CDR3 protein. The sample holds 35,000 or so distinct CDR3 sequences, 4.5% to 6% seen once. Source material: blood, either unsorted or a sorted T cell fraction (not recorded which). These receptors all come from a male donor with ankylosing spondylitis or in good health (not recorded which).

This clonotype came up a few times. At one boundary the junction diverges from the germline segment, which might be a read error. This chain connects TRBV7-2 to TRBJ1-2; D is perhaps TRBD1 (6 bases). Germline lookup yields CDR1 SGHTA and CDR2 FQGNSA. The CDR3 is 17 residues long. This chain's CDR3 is CASSSPDSVKGDYCYTF. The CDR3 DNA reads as TGTGCCAGCAGCTCACCCGATAGCGTAAAGGGGGACTATTGCTACACCTTC.

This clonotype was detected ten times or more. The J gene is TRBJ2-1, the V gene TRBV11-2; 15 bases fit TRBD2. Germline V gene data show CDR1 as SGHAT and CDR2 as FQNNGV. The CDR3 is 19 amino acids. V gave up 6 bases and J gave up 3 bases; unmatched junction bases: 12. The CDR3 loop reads CASRQEGTSGGRNYNEQFF. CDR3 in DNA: TGTGCCAGCAGACAAGAAGGGACTAGCGGGGGGCGGAACTACAATGAGCAGTTCTTC.

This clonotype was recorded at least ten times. CDR3 in DNA: TGCGCCAGCAGCCAAGATAGCTCGACAGATACGCAGTATTTT. It encodes CASSQDSSTDTQYF. V is TRBV4-3 and J is TRBJ2-3; D is uncertain. CDR3 size: 14 residues. The germline gives CDR1 LGHNA, CDR2 YSLEER. V was shortened by 0 bases and J by 3 bases, with 7 bases between the two germline ends.

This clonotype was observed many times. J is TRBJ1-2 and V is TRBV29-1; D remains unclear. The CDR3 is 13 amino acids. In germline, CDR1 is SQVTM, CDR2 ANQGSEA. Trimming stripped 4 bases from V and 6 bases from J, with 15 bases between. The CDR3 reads CSVGTSTSDGYTF. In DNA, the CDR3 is TGCAGCGTTGGGACGAGTACGTCCGATGGCTACACCTTC.

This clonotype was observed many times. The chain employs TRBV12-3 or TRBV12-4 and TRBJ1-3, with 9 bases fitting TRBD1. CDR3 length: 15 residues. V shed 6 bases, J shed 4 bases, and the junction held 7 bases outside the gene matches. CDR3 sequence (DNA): TGTGCCAGCAGGCCACAGGGGGCGCGGGGAAACACCATATATTTT. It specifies CASRPQGARGNTIYF.

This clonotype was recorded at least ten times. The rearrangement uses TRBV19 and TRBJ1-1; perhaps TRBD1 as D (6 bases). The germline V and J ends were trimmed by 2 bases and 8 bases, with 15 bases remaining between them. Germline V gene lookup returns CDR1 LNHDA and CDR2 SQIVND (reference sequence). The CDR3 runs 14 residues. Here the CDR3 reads CASSIFRDTPEAFF. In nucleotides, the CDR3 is TGTGCCAGTAGTATATTCCGGGACACGCCGGAAGCTTTCTTT.

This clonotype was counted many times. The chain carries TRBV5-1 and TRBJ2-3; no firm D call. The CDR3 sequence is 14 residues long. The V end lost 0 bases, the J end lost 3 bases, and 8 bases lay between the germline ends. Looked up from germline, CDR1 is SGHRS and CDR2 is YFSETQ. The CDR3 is CASSLAAGTDTQYF. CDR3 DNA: TGCGCCAGCAGCTTGGCGGCTGGAACAGATACGCAGTATTTT.

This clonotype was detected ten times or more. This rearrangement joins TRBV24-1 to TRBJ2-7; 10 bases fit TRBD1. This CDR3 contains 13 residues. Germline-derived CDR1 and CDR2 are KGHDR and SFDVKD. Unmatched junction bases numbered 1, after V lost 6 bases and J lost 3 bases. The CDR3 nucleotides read TGTGCCACCAGTCGGGACAGGGGCTACGAGCAGTACTTC. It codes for CATSRDRGYEQYF.